This paragraph covers one T cell receptor beta chain sequence. Its specificity is unknown. This sample is drawn from a study of cytomegalovirus exposure and HLA in healthy donors. The study, taken as a whole, reports: It was assumed in the presence/absence analyses that sequencing depth was roughly uniform across donors. Highly shared sequence variants in one cluster were likely a sequencing artifact.

PCR involved 60 Vbeta and 13 Jbeta primers. Some clones are missing from TCRdb's copy, which holds only in-frame ones; the method was immunoSEQ multiplex PCR. The sample includes just over 150,000 clones, approximately 72% of them seen just once. From germline, CDR1 is SGHRS and CDR2 YFSETQ. The CDR3 length is 16 residues. With 4 bases clipped from V and 6 bases from J, the junction kept 10 bases outside the gene matches. This TCR was sampled from a man aged 35 to 55 in good health and CMV-seropositive. The V gene is TRBV5-1, the J gene TRBJ2-2; 9 bases fit TRBD1. Sample: PBMCs. The CDR3 protein is CASSVASQGASGELFF. The CDR3 nucleotides read TGCGCCAGCAGCGTGGCTTCACAGGGGGCGTCCGGGGAGCTGTTTTTT.